The entry below describes one T cell receptor (beta chain). Its antigen is currently unknown. The source of the sample is a study of T cell responses to AZD1222 COVID-19 vaccine. V dropped 4 bases and J dropped 8; count of bases not matched to a gene: 9. CDR1 SGHRS and CDR2 YFSETQ come from the germline V gene. The CDR3 consists of 14 residues. This table comes from immunoSEQ multiplex PCR, and its TCRdb copy is limited to in-frame clones, with some not included. This repertoire shows more than 85,000 clones, around four fifths found once; its top ten account for roughly 21%. Whole-study results and caveats: At baseline, just a handful of AZD1222 recipients tested seropositive.

The rearrangement uses TRBV5-1 and TRBJ2-1; 7 bases align to TRBD1. The specimen was peripheral blood, collected on day 0 of AZD1222 vaccination. The source is an adult in good health. CDR3 sequence: CASSPQTGKDEQFF. The DNA for the CDR3 is TGCGCCAGCAGCCCCCAGACAGGGAAAGATGAGCAGTTCTTC.